The rows below give T cell receptor beta chains drawn from one sample of a study of beta chain features in type 1 diabetes. Sequenced by immunoSEQ multiplex PCR; TCRdb stores in-frame clones only, minus some. The data contain some 150,000 clones, approximately 9.8% of them singletons. The source material was central memory CD4+ T cells from blood. The receptors originated from a woman aged 40 to 49 in good health. Each CDR3 is given with its conserved first and last residue. The D gene is left open where the match is weak. Expanded clones get a size class; other rows say once, few or many, or leave the size out.

size	V	J	D	DNA	CDR3
-	TRBV2	TRBJ2-3	-	TGTGCCAGCAGACAAACACAGGGCACAGATACGCAGTATTTT	CASRQTQGTDTQYF
few	TRBV7-9	TRBJ2-5	-	TGTGCCAGCAGCCGTGGGTTGGCGTCGGGGACCCAGTACTTC	CASSRGLASGTQYF
-	TRBV2	TRBJ2-6	-	TGTGCCAGCAGTGAAGCGGGGGCGCGAGGGGCCAACGTCCTGACTTTC	CASSEAGARGANVLTF
few	TRBV19	TRBJ1-2	TRBD1	TGTGCCAGTAGTATTGTCGCGACAGGGGATTATGGCTACACCTTC	CASSIVATGDYGYTF
many	TRBV23-1	TRBJ2-7	-	TGCGCCAGCAGTCAATCGGGGCCAGTCAACGCCTACGAGCAGTACTTC	CASSQSGPVNAYEQYF
-	TRBV7-9	TRBJ1-4	TRBD1	TGTGCCAGCAGCTGGACAGGGAGTAATGAAAAACTGTTTTTT	CASSWTGSNEKLFF
-	TRBV11-3	TRBJ2-2	-	TGTGCCAGCAGCCAGGGAACCGGGGAGCTGTTTTTT	CASSQGTGELFF
few	TRBV7-7	TRBJ2-5	-	TGTGCCAGCAGGGGGGGAGATGTCGAGACCCAGTACTTC	CASRGGDVETQYF
few	TRBV19	TRBJ1-4	TRBD1	TGTGCCAGTGCCGACAGGGGGAATGAAAAACTGTTTTTT	CASADRGNEKLFF
-	TRBV7-6	TRBJ1-5	-	TGTGCCAGCAGCACGGGAGGCAATCAGCCCCAGCATTTT	CASSTGGNQPQHF
-	TRBV7-2	TRBJ2-5	-	TGTGCCAGCGCCAAGGGGTCCTCGTACCAAGAGACCCAGTACTTC	CASAKGSSYQETQYF
few	TRBV2	TRBJ2-7	TRBD1	TGTGCCAGTAGGGACAGGTCCGGGGAGTACGAGCAGTACTTC	CASRDRSGEYEQYF
many	TRBV7-8	TRBJ2-3	-	TGTGCCAGCAGCCTGGCCATGGATACGCAGTATTTT	CASSLAMDTQYF
few	TRBV25-1	TRBJ2-2	-	TGTGCCAGCAGTGTGACAGGAACGAACACCGGGGAGCTGTTTTTT	CASSVTGTNTGELFF
-	TRBV5-1	TRBJ2-1	TRBD2	TGCGCCAGCAGTATCGGGGGGACCGATGAGCAGTTCTTC	CASSIGGTDEQFF
-	TRBV19	TRBJ1-5	-	TGTGCCAGTACGGCCGGGGGGAGGCAGCCCCAGCATTTT	CASTAGGRQPQHF
few	TRBV5-6	TRBJ1-4	-	TGTGCCAGCAGCTTGGACATTAATGAAAAACTGTTTTTT	CASSLDINEKLFF
-	TRBV10-3	TRBJ2-1	-	TGTGCCATCAGGATCAGGGACAATGAGCAGTTCTTC	CAIRIRDNEQFF
many	TRBV19	TRBJ2-1	TRBD1	TGTGCCAGTAAGGCGTCGACAGGGGGTTATGAGCAGTTCTTC	CASKASTGGYEQFF
medium-sized	TRBV6-5	TRBJ2-4	TRBD2	TGTGCCAGCCGGGGGGGGGACTCACCCCCGGACATTCAGTACTTC	CASRGGDSPPDIQYF
-	TRBV7-2	TRBJ2-5	-	TGTGCCAGCTGCCGAGACAGAAGAGAGACCCAGTACTTC	CASCRDRRETQYF
few	TRBV7-6	TRBJ2-3	TRBD2	TGTGCCAGCAGCTTAGGGCTCGGGGGGGCTACCAGCACAGATACGCAGTATTTT	CASSLGLGGATSTDTQYF
few	TRBV7-2	TRBJ2-2	TRBD1	TGTGCCAGCAGCTTAGGACAGGGGGGGACCACCGGGGAGCTGTTTTTT	CASSLGQGGTTGELFF
-	TRBV18	TRBJ1-5	-	TGTGCCAGCTCACCAGACCCCGTGGGGGGGGTGAGCAATCAGCCCCAGCATTTT	CASSPDPVGGVSNQPQHF
few	TRBV5-8	TRBJ1-2	-	TGTGCCAGCAGCCGGAGGGAGAACTATGGCTACACCTTC	CASSRRENYGYTF
-	TRBV9	TRBJ2-3	TRBD2	TGTGCCAGCAGCGTAGGGCAGCGGGGGAGCACAGATACGCAGTATTTT	CASSVGQRGSTDTQYF
few	TRBV18	TRBJ1-5	TRBD1	TGTGCCAGCTCCCCGGGACAGGGGGAGCAACAGCCCCAGCATTTT	CASSPGQGEQQPQHF
-	TRBV21-1	TRBJ2-5	-	TGTGCCAGCAGCAGTTTCCCCCCGGGACAGCCAAGGACCCAGTACTTC	CASSSFPPGQPRTQYF
few	TRBV10-3	TRBJ1-1	TRBD1	TGTGCCATCAGGGGACAGGGGGTTAGGGATGAAGCTTTCTTT	CAIRGQGVRDEAFF
few	TRBV6-5	TRBJ1-1	-	TGTGCCAGCAGCCCCGACCAGGGCTTTCGTAAAGCTTTCTTT	CASSPDQGFRKAFF
-	TRBV21-1	TRBJ2-5	-	TGTGCCAGCAGCAAGGTCGGGGGGGAGCACCAGTACTTC	CASSKVGGEHQYF
many	TRBV23-1	TRBJ2-6	-	TGCGCCAGCAGTCAGTCCCGACAGGCCAACGACTCTGGGGCCAACGTCCTGACTTTC	CASSQSRQANDSGANVLTF
few	TRBV18	TRBJ2-3	TRBD2	TGTGCCAGCTCACCACGCAGCGGGAGGAGCACAGATACGCAGTATTTT	CASSPRSGRSTDTQYF
-	TRBV19	TRBJ2-3	-	TGTGCCAGTAGGAGGGGGGGCATGGGGGATACGCAGTATTTT	CASRRGGMGDTQYF
-	TRBV5-1	TRBJ1-2	TRBD1	TGCGCCAGCAGTGCCGGGACAGGGGTAGGCTATGGCTACACCTTC	CASSAGTGVGYGYTF
-	TRBV6-6	TRBJ2-5	TRBD1	TGTGCCAGCAGTCTTGGGACAGGGCAGCAGGAGACCCAGTACTTC	CASSLGTGQQETQYF
-	TRBV5-1	TRBJ1-2	-	TGCGCCAGCAGTTCCACCGCCGGCGGCTATGGCTACACCTTC	CASSSTAGGYGYTF
-	TRBV7-2	TRBJ2-3	-	TGTGCCAGCAGCTTACCATCCGCGGTAGGGACAAGGTCCCCAGATACGCAGTATTTT	CASSLPSAVGTRSPDTQYF
many	TRBV15	TRBJ1-5	-	TGTGCCACCAGCAGAGATAGGGGACAGCCCCAGCATTTT	CATSRDRGQPQHF
few	TRBV11-2	TRBJ1-3	-	TGTGCCAGCAGCTTAGTGGGAGGACTTTCTGGAAACACCATATATTTT	CASSLVGGLSGNTIYF
-	TRBV5-4	TRBJ2-7	TRBD2	TGTGCCAGCAGCCCGGGACTAGCGGGACCTTCAAACTACGAGCAGTACTTC	CASSPGLAGPSNYEQYF